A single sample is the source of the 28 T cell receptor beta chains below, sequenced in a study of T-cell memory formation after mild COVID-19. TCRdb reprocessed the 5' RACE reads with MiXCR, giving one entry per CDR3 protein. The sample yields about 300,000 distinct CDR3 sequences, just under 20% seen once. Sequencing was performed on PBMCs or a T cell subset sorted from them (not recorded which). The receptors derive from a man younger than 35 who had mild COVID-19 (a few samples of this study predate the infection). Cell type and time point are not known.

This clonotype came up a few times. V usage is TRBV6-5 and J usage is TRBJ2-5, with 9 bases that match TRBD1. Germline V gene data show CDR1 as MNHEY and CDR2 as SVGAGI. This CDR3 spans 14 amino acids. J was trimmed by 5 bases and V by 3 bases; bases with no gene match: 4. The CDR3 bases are TGTGCCAGCAGTTATTACAGGGGGCGGGAGACCCAGTACTTC. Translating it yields CASSYYRGRETQYF.

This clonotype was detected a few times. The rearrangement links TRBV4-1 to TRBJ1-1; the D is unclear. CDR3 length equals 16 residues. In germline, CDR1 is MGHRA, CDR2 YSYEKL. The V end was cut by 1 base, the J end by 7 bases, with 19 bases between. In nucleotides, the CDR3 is TGCGCCAGCAGCCAAGGGATTAGTGTTTCGGGCTTTGAAGCTTTCTTT. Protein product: CASSQGISVSGFEAFF.

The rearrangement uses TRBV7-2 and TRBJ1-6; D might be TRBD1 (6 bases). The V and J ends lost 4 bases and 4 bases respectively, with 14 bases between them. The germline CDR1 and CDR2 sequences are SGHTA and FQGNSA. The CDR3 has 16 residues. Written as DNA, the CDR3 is TGTGCCAGCAGCTCCTATAGGGGGGGTTATAATTCACCCCTCCACTTT. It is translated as CASSSYRGGYNSPLHF.

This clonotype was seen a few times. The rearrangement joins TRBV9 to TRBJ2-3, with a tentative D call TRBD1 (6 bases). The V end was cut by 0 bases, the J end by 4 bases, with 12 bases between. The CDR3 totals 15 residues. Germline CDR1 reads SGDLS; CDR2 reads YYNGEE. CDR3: CASSVVAGAPDTQYF. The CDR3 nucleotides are TGTGCCAGCAGCGTAGTCGCAGGGGCCCCAGATACGCAGTATTTT.

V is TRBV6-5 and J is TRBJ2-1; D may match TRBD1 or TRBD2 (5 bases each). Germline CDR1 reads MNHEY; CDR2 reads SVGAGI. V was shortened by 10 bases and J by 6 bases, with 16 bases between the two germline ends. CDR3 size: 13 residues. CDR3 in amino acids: CATSEPGTNEQFF. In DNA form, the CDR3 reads TGTGCCACGAGTGAACCCGGGACCAATGAGCAGTTCTTC.

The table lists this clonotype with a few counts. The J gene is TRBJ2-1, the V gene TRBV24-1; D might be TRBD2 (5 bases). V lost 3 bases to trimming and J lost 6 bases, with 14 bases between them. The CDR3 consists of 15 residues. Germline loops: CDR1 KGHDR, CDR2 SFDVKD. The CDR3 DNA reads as TGTGCCACCAGTGATCCCGGACTGTTTTCCAATGAGCAGTTCTTC. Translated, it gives CATSDPGLFSNEQFF.

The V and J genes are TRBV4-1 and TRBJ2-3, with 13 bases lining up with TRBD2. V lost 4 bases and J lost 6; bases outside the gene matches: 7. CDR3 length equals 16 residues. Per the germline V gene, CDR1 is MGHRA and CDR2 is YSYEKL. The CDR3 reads CASSLRTSGGADTQYF. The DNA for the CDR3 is TGCGCCAGCAGCCTCCGGACTAGCGGGGGAGCGGATACGCAGTATTTT.

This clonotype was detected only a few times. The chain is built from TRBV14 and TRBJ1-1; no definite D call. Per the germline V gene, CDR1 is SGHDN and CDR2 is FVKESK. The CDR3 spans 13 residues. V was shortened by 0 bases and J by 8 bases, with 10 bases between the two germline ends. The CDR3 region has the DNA TGTGCCAGCAGCCAAGATAGGAGCTTAGAAGCTTTCTTT. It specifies CASSQDRSLEAFF.

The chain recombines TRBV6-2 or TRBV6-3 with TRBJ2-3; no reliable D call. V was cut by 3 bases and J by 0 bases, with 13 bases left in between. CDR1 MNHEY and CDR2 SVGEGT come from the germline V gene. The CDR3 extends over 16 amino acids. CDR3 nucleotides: TGTGCCAGCAGTTATGTGAACAGTTTCAGCACAGATACGCAGTATTTT. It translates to CASSYVNSFSTDTQYF.

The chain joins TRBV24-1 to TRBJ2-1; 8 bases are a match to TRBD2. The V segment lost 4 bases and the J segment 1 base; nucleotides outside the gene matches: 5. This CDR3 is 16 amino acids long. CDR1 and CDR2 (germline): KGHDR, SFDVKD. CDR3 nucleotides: TGTGCCACCAGTGAGGGTATAGCGGGGTCCTACAATGAGCAGTTCTTC. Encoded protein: CATSEGIAGSYNEQFF.

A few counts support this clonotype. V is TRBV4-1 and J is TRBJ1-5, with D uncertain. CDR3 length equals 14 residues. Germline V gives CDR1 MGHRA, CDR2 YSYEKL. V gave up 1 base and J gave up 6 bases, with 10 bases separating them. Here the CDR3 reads CASSQAYGSQPQHF. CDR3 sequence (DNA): TGCGCCAGCAGCCAAGCATACGGATCTCAGCCCCAGCATTTT.

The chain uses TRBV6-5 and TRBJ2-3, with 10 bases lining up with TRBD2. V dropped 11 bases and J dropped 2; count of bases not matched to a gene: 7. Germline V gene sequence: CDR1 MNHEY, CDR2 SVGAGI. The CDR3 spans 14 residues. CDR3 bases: TGTGCCGTAGGGACTAGCGTACTCACAGATACGCAGTATTTT. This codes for CAVGTSVLTDTQYF.

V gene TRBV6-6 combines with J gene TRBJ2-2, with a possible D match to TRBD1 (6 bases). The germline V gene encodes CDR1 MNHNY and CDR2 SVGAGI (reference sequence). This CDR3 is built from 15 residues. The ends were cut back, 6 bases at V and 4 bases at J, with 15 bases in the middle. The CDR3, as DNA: TGTGCCAGCAGCCCGCAGGGGCGGAGCACCGGGGAGCTGTTTTTT. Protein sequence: CASSPQGRSTGELFF.

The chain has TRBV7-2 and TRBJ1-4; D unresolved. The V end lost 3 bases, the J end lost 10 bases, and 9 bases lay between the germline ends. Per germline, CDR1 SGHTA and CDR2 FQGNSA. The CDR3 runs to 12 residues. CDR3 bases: TGTGCCAGCAGCTTTCGGGGTGGAAAACTGTTTTTT. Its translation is CASSFRGGKLFF.

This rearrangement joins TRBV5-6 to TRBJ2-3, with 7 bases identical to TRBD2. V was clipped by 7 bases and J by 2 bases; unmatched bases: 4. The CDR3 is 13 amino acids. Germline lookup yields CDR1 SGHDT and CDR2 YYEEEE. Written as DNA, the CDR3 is TGTGCCAGCCGGACTAGTCACACAGATACGCAGTATTTT. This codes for CASRTSHTDTQYF.

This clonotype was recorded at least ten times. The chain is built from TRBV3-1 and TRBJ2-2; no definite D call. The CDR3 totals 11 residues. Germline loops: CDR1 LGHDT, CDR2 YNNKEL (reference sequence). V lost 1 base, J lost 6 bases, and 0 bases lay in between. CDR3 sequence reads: CASSQAGELFF. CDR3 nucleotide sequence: TGTGCCAGCAGCCAAGCCGGGGAGCTGTTTTTT. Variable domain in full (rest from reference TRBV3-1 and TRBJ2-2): DTAVSQTPKYLVTQMGNDKSIKCEQNLGHDTMYWYKQDSKKFLKIMFSYNNKELIINETVPNRFSPKSPDKAHLNLHINSLELGDSAVYFCASSQAGELFFGEGSRLTVL.

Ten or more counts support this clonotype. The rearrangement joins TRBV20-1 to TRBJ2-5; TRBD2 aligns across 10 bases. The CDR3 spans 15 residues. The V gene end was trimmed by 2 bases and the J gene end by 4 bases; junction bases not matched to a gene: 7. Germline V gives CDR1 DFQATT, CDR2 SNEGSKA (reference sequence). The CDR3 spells CSARLPSSGGETQYF. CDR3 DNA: TGCAGTGCTAGATTACCCTCTAGCGGGGGAGAGACCCAGTACTTC.

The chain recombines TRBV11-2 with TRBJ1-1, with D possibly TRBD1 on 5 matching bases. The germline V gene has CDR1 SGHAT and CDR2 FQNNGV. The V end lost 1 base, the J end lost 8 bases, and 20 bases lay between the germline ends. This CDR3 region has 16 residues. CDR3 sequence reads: CASSLVGPGWSREAFF. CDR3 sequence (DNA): TGTGCCAGCAGCTTAGTAGGCCCAGGGTGGTCTCGAGAAGCTTTCTTT.

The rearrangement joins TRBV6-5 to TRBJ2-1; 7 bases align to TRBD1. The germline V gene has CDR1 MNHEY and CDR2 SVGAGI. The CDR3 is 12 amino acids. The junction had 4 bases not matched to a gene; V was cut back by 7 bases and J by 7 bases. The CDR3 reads CASTGTANEQFF. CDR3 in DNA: TGTGCCAGCACTGGGACAGCTAATGAGCAGTTCTTC.

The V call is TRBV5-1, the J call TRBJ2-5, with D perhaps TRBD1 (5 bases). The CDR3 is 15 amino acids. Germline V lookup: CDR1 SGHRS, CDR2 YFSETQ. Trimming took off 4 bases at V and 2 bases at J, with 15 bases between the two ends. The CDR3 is CASSPPLGQQETQYF. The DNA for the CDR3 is TGCGCCAGCAGCCCCCCGCTGGGGCAGCAAGAGACCCAGTACTTC.

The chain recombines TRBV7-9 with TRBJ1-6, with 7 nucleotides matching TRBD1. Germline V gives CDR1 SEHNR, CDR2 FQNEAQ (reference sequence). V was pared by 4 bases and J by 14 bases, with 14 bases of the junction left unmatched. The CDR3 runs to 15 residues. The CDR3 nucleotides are TGTGCCAGCAGCTCCCCCGGGACAGAGGATTGGGCCCTCCACTTT. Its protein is CASSSPGTEDWALHF.

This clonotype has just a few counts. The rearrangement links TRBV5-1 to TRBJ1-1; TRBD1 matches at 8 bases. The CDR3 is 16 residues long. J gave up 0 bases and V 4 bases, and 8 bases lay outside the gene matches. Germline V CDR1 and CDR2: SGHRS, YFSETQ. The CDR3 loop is CASSLGQGLMNTEAFF. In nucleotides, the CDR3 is TGCGCCAGCAGCCTCGGACAGGGACTAATGAACACTGAAGCTTTCTTT.

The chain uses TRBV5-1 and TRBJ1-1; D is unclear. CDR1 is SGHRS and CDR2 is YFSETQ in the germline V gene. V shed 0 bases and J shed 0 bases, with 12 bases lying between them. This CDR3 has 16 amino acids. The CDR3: CASSLAGPGMNTEAFF. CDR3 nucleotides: TGCGCCAGCAGCTTGGCAGGTCCGGGCATGAACACTGAAGCTTTCTTT.

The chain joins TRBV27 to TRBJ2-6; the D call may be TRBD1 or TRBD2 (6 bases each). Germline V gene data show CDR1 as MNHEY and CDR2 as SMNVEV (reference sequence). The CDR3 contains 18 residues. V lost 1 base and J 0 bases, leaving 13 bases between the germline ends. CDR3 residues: CASSLWLGGPSGANVLTF. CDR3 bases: TGTGCCAGCAGTTTATGGTTGGGGGGCCCCTCTGGGGCCAACGTCCTGACTTTC.

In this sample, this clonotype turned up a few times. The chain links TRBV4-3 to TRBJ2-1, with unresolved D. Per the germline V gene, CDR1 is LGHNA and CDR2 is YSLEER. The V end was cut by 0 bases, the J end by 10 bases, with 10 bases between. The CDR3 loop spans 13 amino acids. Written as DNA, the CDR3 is TGCGCCAGCAGCCAAGATGTGGCAAGGGAGCAGTTCTTC. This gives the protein CASSQDVAREQFF.

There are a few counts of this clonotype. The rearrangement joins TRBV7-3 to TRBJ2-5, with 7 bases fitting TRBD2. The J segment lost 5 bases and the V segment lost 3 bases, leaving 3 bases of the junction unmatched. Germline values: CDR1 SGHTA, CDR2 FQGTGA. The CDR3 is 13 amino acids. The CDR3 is CASSFGSGETQYF. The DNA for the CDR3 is TGTGCCAGCAGCTTCGGTAGCGGGGAGACCCAGTACTTC. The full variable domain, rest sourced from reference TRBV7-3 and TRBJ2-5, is GAGVSQTPSNKVTEKGKYVELRCDPISGHTALYWYRQSLGQGPEFLIYFQGTGAADDSGLPNDRFFAVRPEGSVSTLKIQRTERGDSAVYLCASSFGSGETQYFGPGTRLLVL.

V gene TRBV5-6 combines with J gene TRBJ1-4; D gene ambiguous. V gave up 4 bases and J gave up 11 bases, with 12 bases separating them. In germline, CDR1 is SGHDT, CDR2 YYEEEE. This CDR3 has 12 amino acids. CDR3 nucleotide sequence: TGTGCCAGCAGCACCAGATCTGTGAAACTGTTTTTT. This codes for CASSTRSVKLFF.

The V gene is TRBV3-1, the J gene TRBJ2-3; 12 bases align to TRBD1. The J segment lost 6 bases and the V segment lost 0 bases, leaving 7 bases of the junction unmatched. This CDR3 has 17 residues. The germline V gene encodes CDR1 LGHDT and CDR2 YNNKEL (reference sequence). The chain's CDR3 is CASSQDWGTGGFDTQYF. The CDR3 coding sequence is TGTGCCAGCAGCCAAGATTGGGGGACAGGGGGCTTCGATACGCAGTATTTT.